This entry is about one TCR beta chain. These data belong to a study of brain T cells in children with intractable seizures. From germline, CDR1 is SGHRS and CDR2 YFSETQ. V lost 4 bases and J 0 bases, leaving 11 bases between the germline ends. This CDR3 region has 15 residues. TCRdb's copy holds only in-frame clones and misses some; the assay was immunoSEQ multiplex PCR. The table records 50,000 to 80,000 clones, more than 95% of them present only once. Before surgery, patients took at least one anti-epileptic drug. The sequence derives from a boy younger than two with focal cortical dysplasia and intractable seizures. The chain couples TRBV5-1 to TRBJ1-3, with D perhaps TRBD1 (5 bases). The source material was peripheral blood, sampled at surgery. The CDR3 DNA sequence: TGCGCCAGCAGCGGGGACGGATCCTCTGGAAACACCATATATTTT. It encodes CASSGDGSSGNTIYF.